This T cell receptor beta chain derives from a study of T cell responses to AZD1222 COVID-19 vaccine. Study observations and caveats: Every sample of the repertoires postdated the peak T cell response.

TCRdb's table, derived via immunoSEQ multiplex PCR, lists solely in-frame clones and lacks some. The sample yields roughly 150,000 clones, more than 90% seen once. V was pared by 1 base and J by 4 bases, with 10 bases between. The CDR3 runs to 15 residues. Germline V gene lookup returns CDR1 SNHLY and CDR2 FYNNEI. As for this clone: As yet, its antigen is unknown.

The V and J genes are TRBV2 and TRBJ1-4; D is possibly TRBD1 (6 bases). This TCR came from an adult in good health. The source was peripheral blood, collected on day 0 of AZD1222 vaccination. The DNA for the CDR3 is TGTGCCAGCAGTGAAGTTGGACAGTTTAATGAAAAACTGTTTTTT. It is translated as CASSEVGQFNEKLFF.